Presented here are 18 T cell receptor beta chains from one specimen sequenced in a study of cytomegalovirus exposure and HLA in healthy donors. Use of 60 Vbeta and 13 Jbeta primers characterized the PCR. Assay: immunoSEQ multiplex PCR; the TCRdb copy retains only in-frame clones and omits some. The sample holds 200,000 to 250,000 clones, approximately 88% seen once. Sequences were obtained from PBMCs. The receptors come from a boy between 2 and 15 years old in good health and CMV-seronegative.

The chain recombines TRBV7-2 with TRBJ2-7; 9 nucleotides line up with TRBD2. V dropped 5 bases and J dropped 6; count of bases not matched to a gene: 5. CDR3 size: 13 residues. CDR1 SGHTA and CDR2 FQGNSA come from the germline V gene. The CDR3 DNA reads TGTGCCAGCAGCCCCGGGACTAGCTGCGAGCAGTACTTC. This codes for CASSPGTSCEQYF.

The chain uses TRBV6-5 and TRBJ2-5; perhaps TRBD1 as D (5 bases). Trimming shortened V by 3 bases and J by 7 bases, and 18 bases separated the two germline ends. The CDR3 sequence is 15 residues long. Germline V gene sequence: CDR1 MNHEY, CDR2 SVGAGI. The CDR3 nucleotides are TGTGCCAGCAGTTATTTTGAGGACATGGTATCGACCCAGTACTTC. Encoded protein: CASSYFEDMVSTQYF.

Written as DNA, the CDR3 is TGTGCCAGCAGCGTGTTGACCCTTGTGAGCGTAGTTGCTGGTTTGGCTAGAGCCTACGAGCAGTACTTC. It yields the protein CASSVLTLVSVVAGLARAYEQYF. This chain joins TRBV9 and TRBJ2-7; the D is unclear. There are 23 residues in the CDR3. CDR1 and CDR2 from the germline V gene are SGDLS and YYNGEE. The V gene lost 2 bases and the J gene lost 2 bases, with 38 bases spanning the gap.

The gene calls are TRBV10-3 and TRBJ2-5; D gene ambiguous. In germline, CDR1 is ENHRY, CDR2 SYGVKD. Deletions cut 5 bases from V and 5 bases from J, with 12 bases between. The CDR3 consists of 13 residues. The CDR3 protein is CAISPAPGETQYF. The CDR3 DNA sequence: TGTGCCATCAGTCCAGCGCCTGGCGAGACCCAGTACTTC.

The rearrangement joins TRBV7-9 to TRBJ2-1; D is possibly TRBD2 (5 bases). The V end was cut by 4 bases, the J end by 2 bases, with 12 bases between. Germline assignment: CDR1 SEHNR and CDR2 FQNEAQ (reference sequence). The CDR3 is 15 residues long. Written as DNA, the CDR3 is TGTGCCAGCAGCTATCTTGCTAGCACCTACAATGAGCAGTTCTTC. This gives the protein CASSYLASTYNEQFF.

The genes are TRBV7-2 and TRBJ1-1; a weak D match, TRBD1 (5 bases). The CDR3 has 14 amino acids. Trimming removed 4 bases at V and 3 bases at J, with 12 bases between. CDR1 and CDR2 (germline): SGHTA, FQGNSA. CDR3 residues: CASSSYWGDTEAFF. CDR3 in DNA: TGTGCCAGCAGCTCGTACTGGGGCGACACTGAAGCTTTCTTT.

The rearrangement links TRBV29-1 to TRBJ2-7; the match to TRBD2 covers 7 bases. The length of the CDR3 is 12 residues. Looked up from germline, CDR1 is SQVTM and CDR2 is ANQGSEA. V dropped 6 bases and J dropped 5; count of bases not matched to a gene: 7. The CDR3 sequence: CSVPLRENEQYF. As DNA, the CDR3 is TGCAGCGTCCCCTTGCGGGAGAACGAGCAGTACTTC.

The chain links TRBV5-6 to TRBJ2-3; 7 bases align to TRBD1. This CDR3 has 15 residues. Germline CDR1 reads SGHDT; CDR2 reads YYEEEE. V lost 0 bases, J lost 1 base, and 2 bases stayed unmatched. DNA of the CDR3: TGTGCCAGCAGCTTGGTAGGGGGCCGCACAGATACGCAGTATTTT. Amino acid sequence: CASSLVGGRTDTQYF.

The chain couples TRBV21-1 to TRBJ2-1; the table's D call, TRBD1, was not checked against the DNA. TRBV21-1 is annotated as a pseudogene. This CDR3 contains 16 residues. CDR3: CASSKVNREFYNEQFF. CDR3 DNA sequence: TGTGCCAGCAGCAAGGTTAACAGGGAATTTTACAATGAGCAGTTCTTC.

The chain employs TRBV2 and TRBJ2-3; TRBD2 matches at 10 bases. Germline V CDR1 and CDR2: SNHLY, FYNNEI. CDR3 length: 17 residues. V trimming: 3 bases; J trimming: 3 bases; junction bases outside the gene matches: 9. This chain's CDR3 is CASSDERGGLGTDTQYF. The CDR3 nucleotides read TGTGCCAGCAGTGATGAGCGGGGGGGCCTCGGGACAGATACGCAGTATTTT.

The chain has TRBV19 and TRBJ2-1, with TRBD2 matching 11 bases. The CDR3 is 13 residues long. After removal of 10 bases from V and 8 bases from J, the junction contained 7 bases not matched to a gene. CDR1 and CDR2 (germline): LNHDA, SQIVND (reference sequence). In nucleotides, the CDR3 is TGTGCCACCCATAGCGGGGGGGCAGATGAGCAGTTCTTC. Its protein is CATHSGGADEQFF.

This clone was observed a few times. The genes are TRBV5-6 and TRBJ2-1; 7 bases are shared with TRBD2. Germline assignment: CDR1 SGHDT and CDR2 YYEEEE. Trimming at V came to 0 bases and at J to 6 bases, leaving 6 bases not matched to a gene. This CDR3 has 15 residues. DNA for the CDR3: TGTGCCAGCAGCTTGGGAGCGGGAAGGACCAATGAGCAGTTCTTC. Protein sequence: CASSLGAGRTNEQFF.

This sequence joins TRBV2 and TRBJ2-5, with 8 bases that match TRBD1. Germline V gives CDR1 SNHLY, CDR2 FYNNEI. J gave up 3 bases and V 4 bases, and 4 bases lay outside the gene matches. This CDR3 contains 14 residues. The CDR3 DNA follows: TGTGCCAGCAGTGCGGACAGGGCGGAAGAGACCCAGTACTTC. Translation gives CASSADRAEETQYF.

The chain has TRBV6-1 and TRBJ2-2; D gene unclear. CDR3 length: 12 amino acids. V lost 3 bases and J 5 bases, leaving 4 bases between the germline ends. In germline, CDR1 is MNHNS, CDR2 SASEGT. For the CDR3, the DNA is TGTGCCAGCAGTGATTCTACCGGGGAGCTGTTTTTT. Protein sequence: CASSDSTGELFF.

The J gene is TRBJ2-7, the V gene TRBV9; 7 bases map to TRBD2. Trimming at V came to 0 bases and at J to 2 bases, leaving 8 bases not matched to a gene. The CDR3 extends over 16 amino acids. Germline V gives CDR1 SGDLS, CDR2 YYNGEE. The CDR3: CASSVGVGLPTYEQYF. CDR3 sequence (DNA): TGTGCCAGCAGCGTAGGAGTGGGACTACCAACCTACGAGCAGTACTTC. Complete variable domain (other parts from reference TRBV9 and TRBJ2-7): DSGVTQTPKHLITATGQRVTLRCSPRSGDLSVYWYQQSLDQGLQFLIQYYNGEERAKGNILERFSAQQFPDLHSELNLSSLELGDSALYFCASSVGVGLPTYEQYFGPGTRLTVT.

The CDR3 nucleotides read TGTGCCAGCAGCTTAAGGACAAGCCAAGGGAATGAGCAGTTCTTC. Its translation is CASSLRTSQGNEQFF. The chain links TRBV11-3 to TRBJ2-1, with a tentative D call TRBD1 (5 bases). CDR3 size: 15 residues. With 2 bases removed from V and 7 bases from J, the gap between germline ends came to 15 bases. Germline CDR1 is SGHNT and CDR2 is YENEEA.

The chain uses TRBV6-6 and TRBJ2-7; D perhaps matches TRBD2 (5 bases). The V and J ends lost 2 bases and 0 bases respectively, with 11 bases between them. CDR3 size: 15 residues. Germline lookup yields CDR1 MNHNY and CDR2 SVGAGI (reference sequence). The CDR3 spells CASSYGPGSSYEQYF. The CDR3 bases are TGTGCCAGCAGTTACGGGCCTGGGAGCTCCTACGAGCAGTACTTC.

The CDR3 DNA follows: TGTGCCAGCAGCTTGGAAGGGTTCGGGATCTCTGGAAACACCATATATTTT. This codes for CASSLEGFGISGNTIYF. The chain recombines TRBV5-8 with TRBJ1-3; no clear D gene. Germline V gene sequence: CDR1 SGHTS, CDR2 YDEGEE. V lost 0 bases to trimming and J lost 0 bases, with 13 bases between them. CDR3 length: 17 amino acids.